One T cell receptor beta chain is described in this entry. Its specificity is not known. Mismatch with germline at one junction end may stem from a read error. The data stem from a study of cytomegalovirus exposure and HLA in healthy donors. CDR3 length equals 16 residues. Per the germline V gene, CDR1 is SEHNR and CDR2 is FQNEAQ (reference sequence). General study findings and limits: Reported results showed that the classifier diagnosed cytomegalovirus status with high specificity and sensitivity. A later analysis found most CMV-associated TCR beta chains apparently HLA-restricted. Analysis performed later showed TCR beta chains linked to HLA being more clonally expanded than equally common others.

This PCR relied on a set of 60 Vbeta primers and 13 Jbeta primers. This table comes from immunoSEQ multiplex PCR, and its TCRdb copy is limited to in-frame clones, with some not included. This sample has about 200,000 clones; 75% to 90% occur once, and the top ten carry less than 3%. This clonotype originated in a middle-aged woman in good health and CMV-seronegative. Sequences were obtained from PBMCs. V is TRBV7-9 and J is TRBJ2-1; D might be TRBD2 (6 bases). The CDR3 DNA is TGTTCCAGCAGCCCAGGGACGCGGGACTCCTACAATGAGCAGTTCTTC. The encoded protein is CSSSPGTRDSYNEQFF. Combining the CDR3 with reference TRBV7-9 and TRBJ2-1 gives the whole variable domain DTGVSQNPRHKITKRGQNVTFRCDPISEHNRLYWYRQTLGQGPEFLTYFQNEAQLEKSRLLSDRFSAERPKGSFSTLEIQRTEQGDSAMYLCSSSPGTRDSYNEQFFGPGTRLTVL.